Reported below is one T cell receptor (beta chain). Trimming took 6 bases from V and 3 from J, leaving 17 bases between them. The CDR3 runs 15 residues. Germline values: CDR1 WNHNN, CDR2 SYGVQD (reference sequence). The sample belongs to a study of blood T cell repertoires in COVID-19. The overall study: T cells, B-cell-depleted T cells, or PBMCs provided the cDNA or gDNA that served as material.

Original data processing: Estimates of nucleated cell counts were drawn from the amplification of reference gene primers. The assay was immunoSEQ multiplex PCR, and TCRdb's table has in-frame clones only and misses some. Clone size and V and J calls were adopted from that table, with D and trimming inferred from the DNA. The data show roughly 320,000 clones, approximately 90% seen once. Sequences were obtained from peripheral blood. V and J are TRBV10-1 and TRBJ1-1, with TRBD1 as a possible D gene (5 bases). The TCR originated in a woman between 50 and 59 years old with COVID-19, enrolled during active disease. CDR3 sequence: CASSPIFDSYTEAFF. The CDR3 DNA is TGCGCCAGCAGCCCCATATTCGACAGTTACACTGAAGCTTTCTTT.